This TCR beta chain was recorded in a study of OX40 agonist ivuxolimab in advanced cancers. Study-wide findings and caveats: Expansion of clones was among the lowest in partial responders at 0.1-3.0 mg/kg.

This clone was seen more than once but under ten times. Its antigen is still unknown. The table came from immunoSEQ multiplex PCR; TCRdb's copy has only in-frame clones and leaves some out. In the table there are about 110,000 clones, roughly nine tenths of which are singletons. This receptor was obtained from an adult with an advanced solid tumor such as melanoma, head and neck, liver or kidney cancer. Sequences were derived from CD4+ or CD8+ T cells sorted from blood, sampled in a trial of the OX40 agonist ivuxolimab.

The CDR3 bases are TGTGCCAGCAGTTACGGGGGACAGGGGGCCTACGAGCAGTACTTC. This encodes CASSYGGQGAYEQYF. The chain joins TRBV6-6 to TRBJ2-7, with 11 bases lining up with TRBD1. The CDR3 length is 15 residues. Germline V gives CDR1 MNHNY, CDR2 SVGAGI (reference sequence). The trim removed 2 bases at V and 2 bases at J, leaving 2 bases unmatched.